Sequencing of this T cell receptor (beta chain) was carried out in a study of blood T cell repertoires in COVID-19. Study in general: The United States, Italy and Spain provided the acute and convalescent COVID-19 samples. The analysed material was cDNA or gDNA that came from T cells, B-cell-depleted T cells, or PBMCs.

The authors' processing: Nucleated cell number was recorded as an estimate derived from reference gene primer amplification. Profiled with immunoSEQ multiplex PCR; TCRdb holds only in-frame clones, not every one. V, J and clone size derive from that table, while D and trimming were established from the DNA sequence. Among some 48,000 clones listed, 80% to 90% were seen once. This clone was counted only a few times. Seattle patients were enrolled during active infection and followed longitudinally. The sample was peripheral blood. The sequence was collected from a woman of 80 years or more with COVID-19, enrolled during active disease.

CDR3 loop: CASSVQARYGYTF. The CDR3 DNA is TGTGCCAGCAGCGTACAGGCTCGCTATGGCTACACCTTC. The chain couples TRBV7-9 to TRBJ1-2, with D possibly TRBD1 on 5 matching bases. Trimming removed 5 bases from V and 4 bases from J, with 11 bases in between. CDR3 length: 13 amino acids. Germline V gene data show CDR1 as SEHNR and CDR2 as FQNEAQ (reference sequence).